The TCR beta chain described here comes from a study of monozygotic twins with inflammatory bowel disease. TCRdb reprocessed the 5' RACE reads and stores each CDR3 protein as one record, lacking DNA. Recorded here are roughly 200,000 distinct CDR3 sequences; the top ten clones represent under 8.5%. CDR3 length: 15 amino acids. Germline V gene data show CDR1 as SGHTA and CDR2 as FQGNSA. The rearrangement joins TRBV7-2 to TRBJ1-5; without DNA, the TCRdb call of TRBD1 cannot be checked. The TCR was taken from a human donor with ulcerative colitis or Crohn's disease, or a healthy co-twin of an affected twin (not recorded which). The sample consisted of blood. The CDR3 sequence is CASSYVGQGNQPQHF.